A selection of T cell receptor beta chains follows, all from one sample in a study of T cell responses to AZD1222 COVID-19 vaccine. Clones were read by immunoSEQ multiplex PCR, and TCRdb kept only the in-frame ones, dropping some. Here the sample spans about 130,000 clones, approximately 85% being singletons. Here the sequenced sample was peripheral blood, taken on day 0 of AZD1222 vaccination. Every receptor here comes from an adult in good health. Both conserved end residues are trimmed from each CDR3.

J | V | CDR3
TRBJ1-2 | TRBV28 | ASSSPRDNYGYT
TRBJ1-6 | TRBV5-1 | ASSAQSGTGLSPLH
TRBJ1-6 | TRBV5-6 | ASSLASFGSPLH
TRBJ1-1 | TRBV6-5 | ASGRRGMNTEAF
TRBJ1-1 | TRBV3-1/TRBV3-2 | ASSQRYRVTEAF
TRBJ2-3 | TRBV7-9 | ASSLARGWGDTQY
TRBJ1-3 | TRBV7-9 | ASSLAGMGPGNTIY
TRBJ2-3 | TRBV7-9 | ASSLLGATDTQY
TRBJ1-4 | TRBV30 | AWSVGQGNEKLF
TRBJ1-2 | TRBV19 | ASSIRQSYGYT
TRBJ1-2 | TRBV11-2 | ASSSFKRARGDGYT
TRBJ2-7 | TRBV4-1 | ASSQDTAGRFSYEQY
TRBJ1-5 | TRBV19 | ASADRGGNQPQH
TRBJ1-2 | TRBV2 | ASSRQATLYGYT
TRBJ2-3 | TRBV9 | ASSVEGGASTDTQY
TRBJ2-1 | TRBV12-3/TRBV12-4 | ASSPLTRPQF
TRBJ2-3 | TRBV6-2/TRBV6-3 | ASSYSGAGGSDTQY
TRBJ2-5 | TRBV13 | ASSLAPRDGETQY
TRBJ2-3 | TRBV6-5 | ATNLRGGNTDTQY
TRBJ1-2 | TRBV11-3 | ASSLVGGIGQSYGYT
TRBJ2-7 | TRBV7-2 | ASSLEQGRSYEQY
TRBJ2-7 | TRBV3-1/TRBV3-2 | ASSHRGSEQY
TRBJ2-2 | TRBV7-6 | ASSLTTSGELF
TRBJ2-5 | TRBV6-5 | ASSSNDRVETQY
TRBJ2-7 | TRBV30 | AWSRQGYEQY
TRBJ2-1 | TRBV7-6 | ASSLYFVNNEQF
TRBJ2-2 | TRBV10-1 | ASSDFLDTNTGELF
TRBJ2-1 | TRBV7-3 | ASSPVPGPEENEQF
TRBJ1-4 | TRBV15 | ATSRVGDEKLF
TRBJ2-4 | TRBV24-1 | ATSDPLAGLNIQY
TRBJ1-2 | TRBV27 | ASREQGRSGYT
TRBJ2-1 | TRBV6-6 | ASSYSRGNEQF
TRBJ2-5 | TRBV3-1/TRBV3-2 | ASRVRDLGAQY
TRBJ2-3 | TRBV21-1 | ASSSKGGNRSTDTQY
TRBJ2-7 | TRBV5-1 | ASRPPGLAGYEQY
TRBJ1-3 | TRBV6-5 | ASSPLMGSGNTIY
TRBJ1-1 | TRBV4-1 | ASSDIGTGNTEAF
TRBJ1-1 | TRBV5-1 | ASSWNQGENTEAF
TRBJ2-7 | TRBV4-1 | ASSQDSLGSSYEQY
TRBJ1-3 | TRBV9 | ASSSDRDAGNTIY
TRBJ1-2 | TRBV21-1 | ASSKFEGAKGYT
TRBJ2-1 | TRBV11-3 | ASSLGREVDEQF
TRBJ1-1 | TRBV6-5 | ASSYSSRGPGTEAF
TRBJ1-6 | TRBV19 | ASSETGAYSPLH
TRBJ2-1 | TRBV7-9 | ASSHPDRGQQF
TRBJ1-6 | TRBV5-5 | ASSPDWGSPLH
TRBJ2-1 | TRBV5-6 | ACSWGGVLSSGFNEQF
TRBJ2-7 | TRBV7-8 | ASSPSAGGSPSTGQY
TRBJ1-2 | TRBV7-3 | ASSLNPVYGYT
TRBJ1-5 | TRBV2 | ASEPGLFRSGNQPQH
TRBJ1-3 | TRBV5-6 | ASSRLGQEPGNTIY
TRBJ2-4 | TRBV5-4 | ASSKGERQGKNIQY
TRBJ1-2 | TRBV12-3/TRBV12-4 | ASSLLSGGGYT
TRBJ2-7 | TRBV6-1 | ASSEKRVGGTTFYSYEQY
TRBJ1-5 | TRBV7-9 | ASSLTGGEGNQPQH
TRBJ2-7 | TRBV6-5 | ASSSSGSNEQY
TRBJ1-1 | TRBV18 | ASSPSDGRNTEAF
TRBJ2-7 | TRBV5-1 | ASSSDGRGGEQY
TRBJ1-1 | TRBV28 | ASRWPGLPSTEAF
TRBJ2-6 | TRBV6-5 | ASSYTGDRANVLT